Listed here are 21 T cell receptor beta chains from one sample, sequenced in a study of blood T cells in healthy people across ages. Sample-barcoded 5' priming and a J-beta primer mix drove a second PCR of about 6 to 11 cycles. One entry per CDR3 protein, called by TCRdb with MiXCR from the 5' RACE reads. The sample shows over 950,000 distinct CDR3 sequences, 30% to 40% of them seen only once. The sample consisted of blood. The receptor source for this set is a young man in good health.

This clonotype appeared a few times. The rearrangement links TRBV12-3 or TRBV12-4 to TRBJ1-4; D possibly corresponds to TRBD1 (6 bases). The CDR3 sequence is 14 residues long. V lost 5 bases, J lost 8 bases, and 15 bases lay in between. For the CDR3, the DNA is TGTGCCAGCAGTCCCGGGGGCTTGAAGGAAAAACTGTTTTTT. As protein: CASSPGGLKEKLFF.

The rearrangement joins TRBV29-1 to TRBJ2-3; D may be TRBD1 (6 bases). Germline V gene data show CDR1 as SQVTM and CDR2 as ANQGSEA. The length of the CDR3 is 15 residues. V shed 5 bases and J shed 1 base, with 16 bases lying between them. The CDR3 here is CSVNSGEGGTDTQYF. For the CDR3, the DNA is TGCAGCGTTAACTCAGGGGAAGGGGGCACAGATACGCAGTATTTT.

The CDR3 sequence: CASRQGQMNTEAFF. In DNA form, the CDR3 reads TGTGCCAGCCGTCAGGGACAGATGAACACTGAAGCTTTCTTT. This sequence joins TRBV6-2 or TRBV6-3 and TRBJ1-1; 7 positions match TRBD1. Germline CDR1 is MNHEY and CDR2 is SVGEGT. This CDR3 has 14 residues. V lost 8 bases and J lost 0; bases outside the gene matches: 6.

This clonotype was seen a few times. The gene calls are TRBV9 and TRBJ2-1; 12 bases map to TRBD2. The length of the CDR3 is 15 residues. The germline V gene encodes CDR1 SGDLS and CDR2 YYNGEE. V lost 0 bases to trimming and J lost 8 bases; unmatched junction nucleotides: 3. The CDR3 coding sequence is TGTGCCAGCAGCGTAGGGCTAGCGGGGGGGCATGAGCAGTTCTTC. Amino acid sequence: CASSVGLAGGHEQFF.

This clonotype came up a few times. The chain joins TRBV11-2 to TRBJ2-1; 11 nucleotides agree with TRBD2. This CDR3 contains 16 residues. With V trimmed by 2 bases and J by 3 bases, 3 bases remained unmatched. In germline, CDR1 is SGHAT, CDR2 FQNNGV. Here the CDR3 DNA reads TGTGCCAGCAGCTTAACTAGCGGGGGAGACTACAATGAGCAGTTCTTC. It is translated as CASSLTSGGDYNEQFF. The full variable domain, completed using reference TRBV11-2 and TRBJ2-1, is EAGVAQSPRYKIIEKRQSVAFWCNPISGHATLYWYQQILGQGPKLLIQFQNNGVVDDSQLPKDRFSAERLKGVDSTLKIQPAKLEDSAVYLCASSLTSGGDYNEQFFGPGTRLTVL.

The chain employs TRBV7-2 and TRBJ1-5; TRBD1 matches 7 bases. This CDR3 region has 16 residues. Germline lookup yields CDR1 SGHTA and CDR2 FQGNSA. Losses at the gene ends were 2 bases for V and 0 bases for J; bases not matched to a gene: 4. The CDR3 loop reads CASSLRGQASNQPQHF. The CDR3 coding sequence is TGTGCCAGCAGCTTACGAGGACAGGCTAGCAATCAGCCCCAGCATTTT.

The genes are TRBV5-5 and TRBJ1-2; 9 bases fit TRBD1. V lost 5 bases, J lost 0 bases, and 8 bases stayed unmatched. The CDR3 spans 16 residues. The germline V gene encodes CDR1 SGHKS and CDR2 YYEKEE (reference sequence). CDR3 residues: CASSTGTGIPNYGYTF. CDR3 DNA: TGTGCCAGCAGTACCGGGACAGGGATCCCTAACTATGGCTACACCTTC.

This clonotype has just a few counts. The chain is built from TRBV27 and TRBJ1-5, with D hard to call. V lost 3 bases and J lost 2, with 11 bases in between. The germline gives CDR1 MNHEY, CDR2 SMNVEV (reference sequence). The CDR3 totals 15 residues. CDR3 in amino acids: CASSFGDRGNQPQHF. The CDR3 DNA follows: TGTGCCAGCAGTTTTGGGGATAGGGGCAATCAGCCCCAGCATTTT.

This clonotype was observed at least ten times. The chain recombines TRBV9 with TRBJ2-1, with TRBD1 identical over 9 bases. CDR1 is SGDLS and CDR2 is YYNGEE in the germline V gene. The CDR3 sequence is 15 residues long. Unmatched junction bases numbered 5, after V lost 5 bases and J lost 2 bases. In nucleotides, the CDR3 is TGTGCCAGCAGTCCCCGACAGGGGGCCTACAATGAGCAGTTCTTC. Its protein is CASSPRQGAYNEQFF.

V and J are TRBV15 and TRBJ1-6; TRBD1 agrees at 8 bases. The junction had 9 bases not matched to a gene; V was cut back by 5 bases and J by 9 bases. The germline CDR1 and CDR2 sequences are LNHNV and YYDKDF (reference sequence). The CDR3 totals 15 residues. The CDR3 region has the DNA TGTGCCACCAGCGCCGACAGGGGTGTCGGTTCACCCCTCCACTTT. This encodes CATSADRGVGSPLHF.

This clonotype occurred many times. The rearrangement joins TRBV5-1 to TRBJ2-1, with 7 nucleotides matching TRBD1. The CDR3 spans 15 residues. V was pared by 3 bases and J by 7 bases, with 10 bases of the junction left unmatched. Germline CDR1 and CDR2: SGHRS and YFSETQ. In DNA, the CDR3 is TGCGCCAGCAGCTCACCGGGACAGATCAATAATGAGCAGTTCTTC. As protein: CASSSPGQINNEQFF.

This clonotype was seen only a few times. The chain is built from TRBV24-1 and TRBJ1-5; D is perhaps TRBD1 (6 bases). The V end lost 5 bases, the J end lost 4 bases, and 17 bases lay between the germline ends. Germline loops: CDR1 KGHDR, CDR2 SFDVKD. The CDR3 totals 16 residues. The chain's CDR3 is CATSGQGTFGNQPQHF. In DNA form, the CDR3 reads TGTGCCACCAGTGGTCAAGGGACATTTGGGAATCAGCCCCAGCATTTT.

The CDR3 region has the DNA TGTGCCATCCGGGGGGCTAGCGGGAACACCGGGGAGCTGTTTTTT. Protein sequence: CAIRGASGNTGELFF. The rearrangement uses TRBV10-3 and TRBJ2-2; D possibly corresponds to TRBD2 (7 bases). The CDR3 has 15 amino acids. V lost 8 bases, J lost 1 base, and 14 bases lay in between. Germline CDR1 reads ENHRY; CDR2 reads SYGVKD.

This clonotype was picked up one time. At one end, the junction sequence differs from germline, possibly due to a read error. The V gene is TRBV7-2, the J gene TRBJ2-3; D is tentatively TRBD1 or TRBD2 (6 bases each). The CDR3 is made up of 13 amino acids. The germline V gene has CDR1 SGHTA and CDR2 FQGNSA. The CDR3 DNA is TGTGCCAGCAACAATGGAGGGGGAGATCCGCAGTATTTT. Amino acids: CASNNGGGDPQYF.

This clonotype came up once. J is TRBJ2-7 and V is TRBV20-1, with 7 bases identical to TRBD1. CDR3 length: 12 residues. The junction had 4 bases not matched to a gene; V was cut back by 5 bases and J by 3 bases. The germline V gene has CDR1 DFQATT and CDR2 SNEGSKA (reference sequence). Here the CDR3 reads CSAGNRGYEQYF. The CDR3 DNA follows: TGCAGTGCTGGAAACAGGGGCTACGAGCAGTACTTC.

The rearrangement links TRBV27 to TRBJ2-7; D might be TRBD2 (5 bases). This CDR3 comprises 16 residues. Germline CDR1 is MNHEY and CDR2 is SMNVEV (reference sequence). V lost 2 bases to trimming and J lost 7 bases, with 21 bases between them. Here the CDR3 reads CASSLHVGGRYNEQYF. CDR3 nucleotide sequence: TGTGCCAGCAGTTTACACGTAGGCGGGCGTTACAATGAGCAGTACTTC.

The chain combines TRBV5-5 with TRBJ2-1; TRBD2 matches at 13 bases. The CDR3 runs 14 residues. Germline V lookup: CDR1 SGHKS, CDR2 YYEKEE (reference sequence). V gave up 7 bases and J gave up 9 bases; unmatched junction bases: 7. The CDR3 region is CASQLAGGPSEQFF. CDR3 in DNA: TGTGCCAGCCAACTAGCGGGGGGGCCTAGTGAGCAGTTCTTC.

The table lists this clonotype with a count of one. The chain uses TRBV28 and TRBJ2-7; TRBD1 matches 9 bases. The CDR3 is 15 residues long. V lost 4 bases and J lost 6; bases outside the gene matches: 10. Germline CDR1 and CDR2: MDHEN and SYDVKM. In DNA form, the CDR3 reads TGTGCCAGCAGTTCGGGACAGGGAAAGTACGGCGAGCAGTACTTC. This translates into CASSSGQGKYGEQYF. The full variable domain, its missing parts supplied by reference TRBV28 and TRBJ2-7, is DVKVTQSSRYLVKRTGEKVFLECVQDMDHENMFWYRQDPGLGLRLIYFSYDVKMKEKGDIPEGYSVSREKKERFSLILESASTNQTSMYLCASSSGQGKYGEQYFGPGTRLTVT.

A single count supports this clonotype. This could be a read error, since a much larger clone is one nucleotide away. V is TRBV7-8 and J is TRBJ2-1, with TRBD2 matching 7 bases. Germline CDR1 SGHVS, CDR2 FQNEAQ. CDR3 length: 15 residues. CDR3 sequence reads: CANSLRLAEYNEQFF. CDR3 in DNA: TGTGCCAACAGCTTACGGCTAGCGGAGTACAATGAGCAGTTCTTC.

This rearrangement joins TRBV20-1 to TRBJ2-3, with D maybe TRBD2 (7 bases). V dropped 6 bases and J dropped 1 base, with 20 bases sitting between them. CDR3 length: 16 residues. The germline CDR1 and CDR2 sequences are DFQATT and SNEGSKA (reference sequence). The CDR3 protein is CSATYPDSGGTDTQYF. Here the CDR3 DNA reads TGCAGTGCAACCTATCCGGACAGCGGGGGCACAGATACGCAGTATTTT.

This clonotype was seen a few times. This chain uses TRBV27 with TRBJ1-2, with D perhaps TRBD1 (5 bases). The CDR3 is 13 residues long. CDR1 and CDR2 (germline): MNHEY, SMNVEV (reference sequence). V lost 0 bases and J lost 4, with 6 bases in between. The chain's CDR3 is CASSLSGLYGYTF. DNA of the CDR3: TGTGCCAGCAGTTTATCGGGACTCTATGGCTACACCTTC.